The rows below give T cell receptor beta chains drawn from one sample of a study of cytomegalovirus exposure and HLA in healthy donors. Here immunoSEQ multiplex PCR was the method, and the copy in TCRdb shows in-frame clones only, minus some. The sample has under 170,000 clones; under 75% are singletons. Material for sequencing was PBMCs. The source of these receptors is an older woman in good health and CMV-seropositive. The CDR3 runs from the conserved cysteine through the conserved F or W. A D gene is named only where the DNA matches it firmly. A row's size may be missing; if present it is once, few, many or a size class.

clone_size	v_call	j_call	d_call	cdr3_aa	cdr3_nt
NA	TRBV7-2	TRBJ2-1	TRBD2	CASSSSPAGVLNEQFF	TGTGCCAGCAGCTCCTCCCCAGCGGGAGTGTTGAATGAGCAGTTCTTC
NA	TRBV9	TRBJ1-2	NA	CASSVMSKSYGYTF	TGTGCCAGCAGCGTGATGAGCAAATCCTATGGCTACACCTTC
NA	TRBV2	TRBJ1-4	TRBD1	CASMPLTGGGEKLFF	TGTGCCAGCATGCCTTTAACAGGGGGGGGTGAAAAACTGTTTTTT
NA	TRBV28	TRBJ1-5	NA	CASSLGESQGGQPQHF	TGTGCCAGCAGTTTAGGGGAGTCTCAAGGGGGTCAGCCCCAGCATTTT
many	TRBV6-5	TRBJ2-4	NA	CASSYRAGWGDIQYF	TGTGCCAGCAGTTACCGGGCGGGATGGGGGGACATTCAGTACTTC
NA	TRBV5-4	TRBJ1-1	NA	CASSAKTRGPSEAFF	TGTGCCAGCAGCGCCAAAACGCGGGGGCCGTCTGAAGCTTTCTTT
NA	TRBV9	TRBJ2-3	TRBD1	CASSFGQGASTDTQYF	TGTGCCAGCAGCTTTGGACAGGGGGCGTCCACAGATACGCAGTATTTT
NA	TRBV5-1	TRBJ1-2	NA	CASNLQGPNYGYTF	TGCGCCAGCAACCTCCAGGGGCCTAACTATGGCTACACCTTC
NA	TRBV4-3	TRBJ2-2	TRBD2	CASSQDGRDSGRAGTGELFF	TGCGCCAGCAGCCAAGACGGAAGGGATAGCGGGAGGGCCGGCACCGGGGAGCTGTTTTTT
NA	TRBV25-1	TRBJ2-6	TRBD1	CASSGWTGGFGANVLTF	TGTGCCAGCAGTGGGTGGACAGGGGGCTTTGGGGCCAACGTCCTGACTTTC
NA	TRBV6-6	TRBJ2-7	NA	CASTPGAQGGEQYF	TGTGCCAGCACTCCCGGGGCTCAAGGGGGCGAGCAGTACTTC
few	TRBV4-2	TRBJ2-5	NA	CASSGEDEGKTQYF	TGTGCCAGCAGCGGAGAGGACGAGGGAAAGACCCAGTACTTC
NA	TRBV27	TRBJ2-7	NA	CASRNRGGSEQYF	TGTGCCAGCAGGAACAGGGGAGGATCCGAGCAGTACTTC
once	TRBV2	TRBJ1-6	TRBD1	CASSVFVQGASPLHF	TGTGCCAGCAGTGTATTCGTACAGGGGGCTTCACCCCTCCACTTT
NA	TRBV30	TRBJ2-5	TRBD2	CACHLAGGLGTQYF	TGTGCCTGTCATTTAGCGGGAGGCCTAGGGACCCAGTACTTC
NA	TRBV15	TRBJ1-1	TRBD1	CATSRGSQGALTEAFF	TGTGCCACCAGCAGAGGTAGTCAGGGGGCGCTTACTGAAGCTTTCTTT
NA	TRBV9	TRBJ2-2	TRBD2	CASSTLAGSTGELFF	TGTGCCAGCAGCACGCTAGCGGGAAGTACCGGGGAGCTGTTTTTT
NA	TRBV6-5	TRBJ1-1	NA	CASSYGASDRGTEAFF	TGTGCCAGCAGTTACGGAGCATCAGATCGAGGCACTGAAGCTTTCTTT
few	TRBV7-3	TRBJ1-1	NA	CASSRGRNTEAFF	TGTGCCAGCAGCCGGGGGAGGAACACTGAAGCTTTCTTT
NA	TRBV28	TRBJ1-2	NA	CASRMGGERGYTF	TGTGCCAGCAGGATGGGCGGGGAGCGGGGCTACACCTTC
NA	TRBV7-2	TRBJ2-1	NA	CASSTRQTRTEQFF	TGTGCCAGCAGCACCCGACAGACTAGGACGGAGCAGTTCTTC
NA	TRBV28	TRBJ1-2	NA	CASSPGTRGVYGYTF	TGTGCCAGCAGTCCTGGGACAAGAGGGGTTTATGGCTACACCTTC